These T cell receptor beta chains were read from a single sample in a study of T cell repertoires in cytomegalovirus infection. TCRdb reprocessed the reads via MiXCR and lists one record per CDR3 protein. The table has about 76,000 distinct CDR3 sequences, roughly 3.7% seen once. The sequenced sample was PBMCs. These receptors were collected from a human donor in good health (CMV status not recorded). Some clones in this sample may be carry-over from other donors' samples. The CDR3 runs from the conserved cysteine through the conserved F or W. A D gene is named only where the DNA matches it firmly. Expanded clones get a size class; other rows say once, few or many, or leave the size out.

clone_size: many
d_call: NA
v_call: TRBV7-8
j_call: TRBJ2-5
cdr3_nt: TGTGCCAGCAGCGATGCTCCGGGACCTACGGAGACCCAGTACTTC
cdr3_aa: CASSDAPGPTETQYF

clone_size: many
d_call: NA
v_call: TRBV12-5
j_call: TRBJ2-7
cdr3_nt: TGTGCTAGTGAACAAAACTACGAGCAGTACTTC
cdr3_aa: CASEQNYEQYF

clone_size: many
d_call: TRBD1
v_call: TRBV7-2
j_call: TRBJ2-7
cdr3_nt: TGTGCCAGCAGCACAGACAGGGTTCGCTCCTACGAGCAGTACTTC
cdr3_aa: CASSTDRVRSYEQYF

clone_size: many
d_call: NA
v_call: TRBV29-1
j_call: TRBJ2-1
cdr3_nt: TGCAGCGTTGGACGAGGGGGGCTCTACAATGAGCAGTTCTTC
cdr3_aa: CSVGRGGLYNEQFF

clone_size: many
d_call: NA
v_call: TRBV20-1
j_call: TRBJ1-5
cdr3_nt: TGCAGTGCTAGTAGGGGTACAGACGGTAATCAGCCCCAGCATTTT
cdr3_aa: CSASRGTDGNQPQHF

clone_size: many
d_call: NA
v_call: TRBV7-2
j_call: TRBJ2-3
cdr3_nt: TGTGCCAGCAGCAAGCCCCCACTGACAGATACGCAGTATTTT
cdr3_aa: CASSKPPLTDTQYF

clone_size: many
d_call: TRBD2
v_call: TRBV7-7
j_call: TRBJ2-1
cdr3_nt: TGTGCCAGCAGCTTAGGTCGGGGGGGGAATGAGCAGTTCTTC
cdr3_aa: CASSLGRGGNEQFF

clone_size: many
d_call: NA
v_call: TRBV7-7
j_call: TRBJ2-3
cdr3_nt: TGTGCTAGCAGCTTAAGGCTCACAGATACGCAGTATTTT
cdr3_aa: CASSLRLTDTQYF

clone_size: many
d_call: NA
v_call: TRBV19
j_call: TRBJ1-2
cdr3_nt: TGTGCCAGTAATATGTGGGAAGAGCGGAACTATGGCTACACCTTC
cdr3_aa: CASNMWEERNYGYTF

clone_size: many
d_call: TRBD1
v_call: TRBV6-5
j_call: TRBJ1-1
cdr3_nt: TGTGCCAGCAGTACGACAGGGTTTCGGGCTTTCTTT
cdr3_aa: CASSTTGFRAFF

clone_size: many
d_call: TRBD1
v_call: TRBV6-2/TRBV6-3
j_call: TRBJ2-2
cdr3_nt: TGTGCCAGCAGACCCGGGACAGGGGCAACCGGGGAGCTGTTTTTT
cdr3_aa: CASRPGTGATGELFF

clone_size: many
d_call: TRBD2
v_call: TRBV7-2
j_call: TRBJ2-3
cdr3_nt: TGTGCCAGCAGCTTAGGTCGCCTAGCGGGGTTGGATGCGCAGTATTTT
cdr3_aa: CASSLGRLAGLDAQYF

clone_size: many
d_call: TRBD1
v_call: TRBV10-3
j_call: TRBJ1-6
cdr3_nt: TGTGCCATCAAGGGACAGGGGAATTCACCCCTCCACTTT
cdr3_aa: CAIKGQGNSPLHF

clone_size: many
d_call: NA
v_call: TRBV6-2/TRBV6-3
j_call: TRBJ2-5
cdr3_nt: TGTGCCAGCAGACGCTTGCGGCTGGACAGCGAGACCCAGTACTTC
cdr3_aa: CASRRLRLDSETQYF

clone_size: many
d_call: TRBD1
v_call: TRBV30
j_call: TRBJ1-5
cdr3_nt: TGTGCCTGGAGTCTCCGGACAGGGGGTCCCGAGCCCCAGCATTTT
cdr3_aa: CAWSLRTGGPEPQHF

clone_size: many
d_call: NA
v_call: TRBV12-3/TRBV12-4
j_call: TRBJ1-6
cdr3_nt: TGTGCCAGCAGTTTCAGAGGAGGGATCGCACGTGGAGCTTATAATTCACCCCTCCACTTT
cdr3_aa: CASSFRGGIARGAYNSPLHF

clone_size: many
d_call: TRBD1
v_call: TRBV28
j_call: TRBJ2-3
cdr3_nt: TGTGCCAGCAGCCTGAGGACAGGGAACACAGATACGCAGTATTTT
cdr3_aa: CASSLRTGNTDTQYF

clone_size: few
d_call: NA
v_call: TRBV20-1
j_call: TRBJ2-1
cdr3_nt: TGCAGTGCCACTCCTCAACAGGGCTACAATGAGCAGTTCTTC
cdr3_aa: CSATPQQGYNEQFF

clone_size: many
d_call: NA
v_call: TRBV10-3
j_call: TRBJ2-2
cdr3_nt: TGTGCCATCAGACCCGGCGTTAACACCGGGGAGCTGTTTTTT
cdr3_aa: CAIRPGVNTGELFF

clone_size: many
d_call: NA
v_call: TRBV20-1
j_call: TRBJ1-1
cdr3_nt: TGCAGTGTTGGCGTGTCGGGGTTTGAAGCTTTCTTT
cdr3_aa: CSVGVSGFEAFF

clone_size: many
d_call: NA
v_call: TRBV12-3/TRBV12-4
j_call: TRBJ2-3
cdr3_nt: TGTGCCAGCAGTTTCATCCGTAGCACAGATACGCAGTATTTT
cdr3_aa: CASSFIRSTDTQYF

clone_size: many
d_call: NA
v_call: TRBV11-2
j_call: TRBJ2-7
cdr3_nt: TGTGCCAGCAGCTCCCGCGGGATTCACGAGCAGTACTTC
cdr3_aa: CASSSRGIHEQYF

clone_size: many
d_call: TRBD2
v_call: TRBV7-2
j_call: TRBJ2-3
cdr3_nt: TGTGCCAGCAGCCGCGGGGGGTCTCCAGATACGCAGTATTTT
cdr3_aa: CASSRGGSPDTQYF

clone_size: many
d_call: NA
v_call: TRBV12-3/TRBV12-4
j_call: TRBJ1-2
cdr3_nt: TGTGCCAGCAGTTTATCCTGGACGGAGAACTATGGCTACACCTTC
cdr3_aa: CASSLSWTENYGYTF

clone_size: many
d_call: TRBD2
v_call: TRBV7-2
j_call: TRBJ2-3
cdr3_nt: TGTGCCAGCAGCTTAGGGACTAGCGGGGGTACGCAGTATTTT
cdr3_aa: CASSLGTSGGTQYF

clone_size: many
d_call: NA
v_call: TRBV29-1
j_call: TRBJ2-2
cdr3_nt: TGCAGCGTGGGGGGCCCATCGGCCGGGGAGCTGTTTTTT
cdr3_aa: CSVGGPSAGELFF

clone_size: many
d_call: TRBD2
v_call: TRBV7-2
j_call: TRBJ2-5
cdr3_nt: TGTGCCAGCAGCTCAGCACCGGGACTAGTCGGAGAGACCCAGTACTTC
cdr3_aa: CASSSAPGLVGETQYF

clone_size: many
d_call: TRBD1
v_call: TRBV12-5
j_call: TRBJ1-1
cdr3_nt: TGTGCTAGTGGTCCGAAAACCCGACAGGGGAACACTGAAGCTTTCTTT
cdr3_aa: CASGPKTRQGNTEAFF

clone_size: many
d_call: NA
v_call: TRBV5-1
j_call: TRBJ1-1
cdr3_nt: TGCGCCAGCAGTCTTACAGGGTATAACACTGAAGCTTTCTTT
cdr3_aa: CASSLTGYNTEAFF

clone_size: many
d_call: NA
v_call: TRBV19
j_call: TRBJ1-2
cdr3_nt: TGTGCCAGTAGTATAACAGAGAACTATGGCTACACCTTC
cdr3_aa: CASSITENYGYTF

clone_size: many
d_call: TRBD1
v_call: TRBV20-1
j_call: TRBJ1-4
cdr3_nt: TGCAGTGCTACGACAGGGGTGCGTGAAAAACTGTTTTTT
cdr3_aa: CSATTGVREKLFF

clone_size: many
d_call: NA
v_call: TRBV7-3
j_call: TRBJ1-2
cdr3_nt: TGTGCCAGCAGCTTAAATTCCAGGGAGGATGGCTACACCTTC
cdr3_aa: CASSLNSREDGYTF

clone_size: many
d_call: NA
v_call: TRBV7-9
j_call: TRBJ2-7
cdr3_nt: TGTGCCAGCAGCTTAGGGCAGGGACTCTACGAGCAGTACTTC
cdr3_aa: CASSLGQGLYEQYF

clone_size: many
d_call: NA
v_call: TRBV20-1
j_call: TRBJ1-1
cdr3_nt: TGCAGTGCTATCCTCCAGGTGGTAAGCACTGAAGCTTTCTTT
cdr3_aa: CSAILQVVSTEAFF

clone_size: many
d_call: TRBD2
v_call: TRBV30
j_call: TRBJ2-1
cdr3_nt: TGTGCCTGGGCGGGGGGGGCATACAATGAGCAGTTCTTC
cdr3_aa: CAWAGGAYNEQFF

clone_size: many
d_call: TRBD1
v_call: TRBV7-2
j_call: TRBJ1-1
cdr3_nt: TGTGCCAGCAGCTATTCCCGGGACAGGGGAAGGAACACTGAAGCTTTCTTT
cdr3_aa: CASSYSRDRGRNTEAFF

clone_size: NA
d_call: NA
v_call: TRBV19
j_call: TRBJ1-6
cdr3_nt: TGTGCCACGTCTGGGGAGGCCTATAATTCACCCCTCCACTTT
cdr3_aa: CATSGEAYNSPLHF

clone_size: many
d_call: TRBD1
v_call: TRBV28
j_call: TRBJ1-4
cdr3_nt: TGTGCCAGCAGTCGAGGCGGGACAGTAAAGGAAAAACTGTTTTTT
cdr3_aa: CASSRGGTVKEKLFF

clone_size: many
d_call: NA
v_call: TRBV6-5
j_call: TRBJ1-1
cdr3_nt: TGTGCCAGCATCTCGGACAAGAACACTGAAGCTTTCTTT
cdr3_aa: CASISDKNTEAFF

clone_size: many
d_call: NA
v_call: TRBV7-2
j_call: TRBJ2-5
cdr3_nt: TGTGCCAGCAGCCCCGATGTCTCAGGGGAGACCCAGTACTTC
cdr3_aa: CASSPDVSGETQYF

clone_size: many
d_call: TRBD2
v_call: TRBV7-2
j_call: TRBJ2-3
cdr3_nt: TGTGCCAGCATCAGATGGCCTAGCGGGGTTTTAGATACGCAGTATTTT
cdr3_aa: CASIRWPSGVLDTQYF

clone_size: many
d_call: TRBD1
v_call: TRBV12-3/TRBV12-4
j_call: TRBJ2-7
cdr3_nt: TGTGCCAGCAGTCAAGGACAGGCGATGGACGGCGAGCAGTACTTC
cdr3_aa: CASSQGQAMDGEQYF

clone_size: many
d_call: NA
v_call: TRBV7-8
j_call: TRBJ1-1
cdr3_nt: TGTGCCAGCAGCTTAGAAGGGGAGAACACTGAAGCTTTCTTT
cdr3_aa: CASSLEGENTEAFF

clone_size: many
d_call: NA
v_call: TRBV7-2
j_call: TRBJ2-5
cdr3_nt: TGTGCCAGCAGCCCGACAGCAGCTAACAGGGAGACCCAGTACTTC
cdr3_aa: CASSPTAANRETQYF